This T cell receptor (beta chain) was observed in a study of blood T cell repertoires in COVID-19. Here immunoSEQ multiplex PCR was the method, and the copy in TCRdb shows in-frame clones only, minus some. The sample carries about 190,000 clones, around four fifths recorded once. The CDR3 runs 14 residues. The germline CDR1 and CDR2 sequences are SGHRS and YFSETQ. The V end lost 3 bases, the J end lost 4 bases, and 10 bases lay between the germline ends. Material for sequencing was peripheral blood. The clonotype originates from a woman in her 70s with active or convalescent COVID-19. V gene TRBV5-1 combines with J gene TRBJ1-4; D gene uncertain. The CDR3 sequence: CASSSGSVNEKLFF. The CDR3 DNA follows: TGCGCCAGCAGCTCGGGTTCAGTTAATGAAAAACTGTTTTTT.